One and the same sample provided the 31 T cell receptor beta chains below, sequenced in a study of T cells after yellow fever vaccination. TCRdb reprocessed the 5' RACE reads with MiXCR, giving one entry per CDR3 protein. Among around 250,000 distinct CDR3 sequences listed, 6% to 7.5% were seen once. This sample comprised CD4+ T cells sorted from PBMCs, obtained 15 days after the yellow fever booster vaccination. Every receptor here comes from a man aged 25 to 40 who received the YFV17D yellow fever vaccine.

This clonotype was picked up one time. This may be a read error: a much more frequent sequence differs by one nucleotide. The chain employs TRBV7-9 and TRBJ2-4; D is unclear. V dropped 4 bases and J dropped 9 bases, with 7 bases sitting between them. The CDR3 runs 11 residues. Germline CDR1 SEHNR, CDR2 FQNEAQ (reference sequence). CDR3 coding DNA: TGTGCCAGCAGCTCAGCAACCATTCAGTACTTC. Amino acids: CASSSATIQYF.

The CDR3 loop reads CASSPILAGGRELFF. The DNA of the CDR3 is TGTGCCAGCAGCCCCATACTGGCGGGAGGAAGGGAGCTGTTTTTT. The genes are TRBV6-1 and TRBJ2-2; 8 bases align to TRBD2. This CDR3 has 15 amino acids. With 6 bases clipped from V and 9 bases from J, the junction kept 12 bases outside the gene matches. Germline lookup yields CDR1 MNHNS and CDR2 SASEGT.

This clonotype has just a few counts. This rearrangement joins TRBV20-1 to TRBJ1-1; D possibly corresponds to TRBD1 (5 bases). The CDR3 runs 15 residues. V gave up 3 bases and J gave up 2 bases, with 16 bases separating them. Per the germline V gene, CDR1 is DFQATT and CDR2 is SNEGSKA (reference sequence). The chain's CDR3 is CSARRARGGNTEAFF. DNA of the CDR3: TGCAGTGCTAGGAGGGCCCGGGGCGGTAACACTGAAGCTTTCTTT.

The chain joins TRBV18 to TRBJ2-7; 9 bases match TRBD2. The CDR3 sequence is 17 residues long. Germline V CDR1 and CDR2: KGHSH, LQKENI. J gave up 6 bases and V 1 base, and 13 bases lay outside the gene matches. In nucleotides, the CDR3 is TGTGCCAGCTCACCACGGGATCTAAAAGCGGGAGGAGGCGAGCAGTACTTC. Protein sequence: CASSPRDLKAGGGEQYF.

The chain couples TRBV12-3 or TRBV12-4 to TRBJ2-1; no definite D call. The length of the CDR3 is 16 residues. V gave up 3 bases and J gave up 8 bases, with 20 bases separating them. CDR3 residues: CASSLALGGIADEQFF. The DNA for the CDR3 is TGTGCCAGCAGTTTGGCCCTCGGCGGAATCGCAGATGAGCAGTTCTTC.

This clonotype was detected a few times. The J gene is TRBJ2-3, the V gene TRBV5-5, with 7 bases that match TRBD1. CDR3 size: 14 residues. Germline V CDR1 and CDR2: SGHKS, YYEKEE (reference sequence). V was clipped by 6 bases and J by 2 bases; unmatched bases: 6. The CDR3 DNA sequence: TGTGCCAGCATCCCGGGGACAGCCACAGATACGCAGTATTTT. As protein: CASIPGTATDTQYF.

This clonotype occurred a few times. The CDR3 coding sequence is TGCGCCAGCAGCCAAGCCGCCACTATCTCCTACGAGCAGTACTTC. Its translation is CASSQAATISYEQYF. This chain connects TRBV4-1 to TRBJ2-7, with D unresolved. The CDR3 runs to 15 residues. V lost 1 base and J lost 0, with 10 bases in between. Germline-derived CDR1 and CDR2 are MGHRA and YSYEKL.

This clonotype turned up a few times. V gene TRBV6-2 or TRBV6-3 combines with J gene TRBJ2-3; 7 bases align to TRBD1. Germline lookup yields CDR1 MNHEY and CDR2 SVGEGT. This CDR3 is 15 amino acids long. The V and J ends lost 2 bases and 1 base, in that order; junction bases with no gene match: 3. The DNA of the CDR3 is TGTGCCAGCAGTTACCCTGACAGGGGCACAGATACGCAGTATTTT. It is translated as CASSYPDRGTDTQYF.

This clonotype was detected a few times. The chain employs TRBV9 and TRBJ2-1, with D possibly matching TRBD2 (5 bases). Germline V gene data show CDR1 as SGDLS and CDR2 as YYNGEE. The germline V and J ends were trimmed by 2 bases and 2 bases, with 11 bases remaining between them. The CDR3 consists of 15 residues. The CDR3: CASSVNVATYNEQFF. The CDR3 bases are TGTGCCAGCAGCGTTAACGTAGCGACCTACAATGAGCAGTTCTTC.

V usage is TRBV7-8 and J usage is TRBJ2-7; possibly TRBD2 for D (5 bases). The CDR3 extends over 14 amino acids. Germline V gene sequence: CDR1 SGHVS, CDR2 FQNEAQ. Trimming stripped 2 bases from V and 3 bases from J, with 11 bases between. CDR3 nucleotide sequence: TGTGCCAGCAGCTTAAGACTACGAGACTACGAGCAGTACTTC. Translation gives CASSLRLRDYEQYF.

This clonotype was seen many times. DNA for the CDR3: TGCGCCAGCAGCGTCTTAGCGGGAGACATTCAGTACTTC. Translating it yields CASSVLAGDIQYF. The chain employs TRBV5-1 and TRBJ2-4, with TRBD2 matching over 9 bases. The CDR3 is 13 amino acids. With V trimmed by 4 bases and J by 8 bases, 4 bases remained unmatched. Looked up from germline, CDR1 is SGHRS and CDR2 is YFSETQ.

This clonotype was seen only a few times. The chain joins TRBV3-1 to TRBJ2-7; D possibly corresponds to TRBD1 (6 bases). This CDR3 spans 16 amino acids. Trimming pared 1 base from V and 0 bases from J, leaving 13 bases between. Per germline, CDR1 LGHDT and CDR2 YNNKEL (reference sequence). CDR3 residues: CASSQGRTVTSYEQYF. In nucleotides, the CDR3 is TGTGCCAGCAGCCAAGGCCGGACAGTGACCTCCTACGAGCAGTACTTC.

This clonotype was recorded a few times. V usage is TRBV7-2 and J usage is TRBJ2-5, with D perhaps TRBD1 (6 bases). The CDR3 loop spans 15 amino acids. Germline values: CDR1 SGHTA, CDR2 FQGNSA. V lost 3 bases and J lost 5, with 16 bases in between. In DNA, the CDR3 is TGTGCCAGCAGCTTGGGGCGACAGGACGGCGAGACCCAGTACTTC. It codes for CASSLGRQDGETQYF.

This clonotype was seen at least ten times. The chain employs TRBV28 and TRBJ2-7; D remains unclear. Germline V gene data show CDR1 as MDHEN and CDR2 as SYDVKM. Trimming stripped 5 bases from V and 4 bases from J, with 12 bases between. The CDR3 extends over 13 amino acids. This chain's CDR3 is CASSLRSWYEQYF. In DNA, the CDR3 is TGTGCCAGCAGTCTCCGCTCGTGGTACGAGCAGTACTTC.

V usage is TRBV30 and J usage is TRBJ1-4, with 7 bases lining up with TRBD1. From germline, CDR1 is GTSNPN and CDR2 SVGIG (reference sequence). The CDR3 length is 17 residues. V was clipped by 1 base and J by 3 bases; unmatched bases: 11. CDR3 residues: CAWSAIRGFGSNEKLFF. In nucleotides, the CDR3 is TGTGCCTGGAGTGCGATCAGGGGGTTTGGGTCTAATGAAAAACTGTTTTTT. Drawing the rest from reference TRBV30 and TRBJ1-4, the complete variable domain is SQTIHQWPATLVQPVGSPLSLECTVEGTSNPNLYWYRQAAGRGLQLLFYSVGIGQISSEVPQNLSASRPQDRQFILSSKKLLLSDSGFYLCAWSAIRGFGSNEKLFFGSGTQLSVL.

This clonotype was detected a few times. The gene calls are TRBV7-8 and TRBJ2-3, with no clear D. Per germline, CDR1 SGHVS and CDR2 FQNEAQ. The CDR3 length is 15 residues. Between the trimmed V and J ends, which lost 1 base and 1 base, there was a span of 9 bases. The CDR3 region is CASSLEWTRTDTQYF. CDR3 nucleotide sequence: TGTGCCAGCAGCTTAGAGTGGACCCGCACAGATACGCAGTATTTT.

This clonotype came up a few times. The junction differs from germline at one of its ends, possibly a read error. The chain links TRBV5-6 to TRBJ2-5; D possibly matches TRBD1 or TRBD2 (5 bases each). The CDR3 contains 14 residues. Germline V lookup: CDR1 SGHDT, CDR2 YYEEEE. The CDR3 DNA follows: TGTGCCAGCAGCTTGGATTCAGGGAGAGAGGCCCAGTACTTC. Its protein product is CASSLDSGREAQYF. Full variable domain (rest looked up from reference TRBV5-6 and TRBJ2-5): DAGVTQSPTHLIKTRGQQVTLRCSPKSGHDTVSWYQQALGQGPQFIFQYYEEEERQRGNFPDRFSGHQFPNYSSELNVNALLLGDSALYLCASSLDSGREAQYFGPGTRLLVL.

The CDR3 is CSASKEGWMGTQYF. In DNA, the CDR3 is TGCAGTGCTAGTAAGGAGGGGTGGATGGGGACCCAGTACTTC. The chain joins TRBV20-1 to TRBJ2-5; possible D gene TRBD2, 6 bases. The V gene's germline CDR1 is DFQATT and CDR2 SNEGSKA (reference sequence). The CDR3 extends over 14 amino acids. Trimming removed 3 bases from V and 7 bases from J, with 18 bases in between.

This clonotype was seen many times. The rearrangement uses TRBV12-3 or TRBV12-4 and TRBJ2-7, with D tentatively TRBD1 or TRBD2 (5 bases each). This CDR3 has 14 residues. V gave up 2 bases and J gave up 2 bases, with 10 bases separating them. The CDR3 here is CASSLRDGAYEQYF. In nucleotides, the CDR3 is TGTGCCAGCAGTTTAAGGGACGGAGCCTACGAGCAGTACTTC.

This clonotype was observed a few times. This chain connects TRBV6-5 to TRBJ1-2; D is ambiguous. The CDR3 runs to 13 residues. V lost 4 bases, J lost 7 bases, and 13 bases lay in between. In germline, CDR1 is MNHEY, CDR2 SVGAGI. In DNA form, the CDR3 reads TGTGCCAGCAGTTCGACCTCCACTCCTGGCTACACCTTC. Encoded protein: CASSSTSTPGYTF.

In its sample, this clonotype was seen many times. CDR3 sequence reads: CSASSREGLSWANVLTF. The CDR3, as DNA: TGCAGTGCTAGTTCGCGGGAGGGTCTTAGCTGGGCCAACGTCCTGACTTTC. The chain recombines TRBV20-1 with TRBJ2-6, with 9 nucleotides matching TRBD2. This CDR3 spans 17 amino acids. The junction had 11 bases not matched to a gene; V was cut back by 3 bases and J by 5 bases. Looked up from germline, CDR1 is DFQATT and CDR2 is SNEGSKA (reference sequence).

This clonotype was counted many times. The J gene is TRBJ2-1, the V gene TRBV7-2, with D perhaps TRBD2 (7 bases). V lost 4 bases to trimming and J lost 3 bases, with 13 bases between them. The CDR3 extends over 15 amino acids. Germline-derived CDR1 and CDR2 are SGHTA and FQGNSA. For the CDR3, the DNA is TGTGCCAGCAGCTATGGGGGGGCAAACTACAATGAGCAGTTCTTC. Its translation: CASSYGGANYNEQFF.

In this sample, this clonotype turned up a few times. The chain recombines TRBV9 with TRBJ2-7, with 7 bases identical to TRBD2. After removal of 0 bases from V and 7 bases from J, the junction contained 10 bases not matched to a gene. Germline V gene sequence: CDR1 SGDLS, CDR2 YYNGEE. The CDR3 has 15 amino acids. CDR3 residues: CASSVASGPLGEQYF. The CDR3 nucleotides read TGTGCCAGCAGCGTAGCTAGCGGACCCCTCGGAGAGCAGTACTTC.

This clonotype was seen repeatedly, ten times or more. The chain combines TRBV5-1 with TRBJ2-2; D call uncertain. Germline assignment: CDR1 SGHRS and CDR2 YFSETQ. V was pared by 0 bases and J by 6 bases, with 9 bases between. The CDR3 is 14 amino acids. The CDR3 nucleotides read TGCGCCAGCAGCTTGGAGGCCTCTCCCGGGGAGCTGTTTTTT. This gives the protein CASSLEASPGELFF.

The V gene is TRBV18, the J gene TRBJ1-6, with 7 bases fitting TRBD1. Trimming cost V 4 bases and J 10 bases; bases outside gene matches: 4. Germline V gives CDR1 KGHSH, CDR2 LQKENI. The CDR3 has 13 residues. CDR3: CASSLDRSSPLHF. CDR3 nucleotides: TGTGCCAGCTCACTGGACAGGAGCTCACCCCTCCACTTT.

This clonotype showed up many times. This rearrangement joins TRBV21-1 to TRBJ2-7; the table gives TRBD1 as D, unverified against the DNA. TRBV21-1 is a recognized pseudogene. The CDR3 totals 13 residues. The CDR3 nucleotides read TGTGCCAGCAGCAGGGCAGGGTCCTACGAGCAGTACTTC. Its protein product is CASSRAGSYEQYF.

This clonotype was observed at least ten times. J is TRBJ2-3 and V is TRBV20-1; D is possibly TRBD1 or TRBD2 (5 bases each). The CDR3 totals 15 residues. Germline-derived CDR1 and CDR2 are DFQATT and SNEGSKA (reference sequence). Trimming took off 5 bases at V and 1 base at J, with 16 bases between the two ends. The chain's CDR3 is CSAPATGRGTDTQYF. CDR3 nucleotide sequence: TGCAGTGCTCCCGCCACGGGACGGGGCACAGATACGCAGTATTTT.

The V and J genes are TRBV6-1 and TRBJ2-1; tentative D call: TRBD2 (6 bases). Germline V gene lookup returns CDR1 MNHNS and CDR2 SASEGT. The V end lost 3 bases, the J end lost 0 bases, and 15 bases lay between the germline ends. The length of the CDR3 is 17 residues. CDR3 amino acids: CASSERGTVNSYNEQFF. The CDR3 DNA is TGTGCCAGCAGTGAGAGAGGGACTGTTAACTCCTACAATGAGCAGTTCTTC.

CDR3 coding DNA: TGCAGTGCTAGAGATCCACGGACCCTGGACAGGGGAATAGATACGCAGTATTTT. It yields the protein CSARDPRTLDRGIDTQYF. V gene TRBV20-1 combines with J gene TRBJ2-3; 9 nucleotides match TRBD1. Germline V lookup: CDR1 DFQATT, CDR2 SNEGSKA (reference sequence). The CDR3 covers 18 residues. The junction had 15 bases not matched to a gene; V was cut back by 0 bases and J by 5 bases.

This clonotype showed up just a few times. J is TRBJ2-2 and V is TRBV10-3, with no clear D. Per germline, CDR1 ENHRY and CDR2 SYGVKD. V was cut by 2 bases and J by 7 bases, with 14 bases left in between. The CDR3 totals 15 residues. The CDR3, as DNA: TGTGCCATCAGTGAGGAGATTACAGTGGGCGGGGAGCTGTTTTTT. Residues: CAISEEITVGGELFF.

This clonotype occurred a few times. The chain employs TRBV7-2 and TRBJ2-5, with D possibly matching TRBD2 (6 bases). Germline CDR1 reads SGHTA; CDR2 reads FQGNSA. V was trimmed by 2 bases and J by 5 bases, leaving 12 bases between them. The CDR3 is made up of 14 amino acids. The CDR3 sequence is CASSLLAREETQYF. In DNA form, the CDR3 reads TGTGCCAGCAGCTTATTAGCCCGGGAGGAGACCCAGTACTTC. The variable domain in full, completed from reference TRBV7-2 and TRBJ2-5, reads GAGVSQSPSNKVTEKGKDVELRCDPISGHTALYWYRQSLGQGLEFLIYFQGNSAPDKSGLPSDRFSAERTGGSVSTLTIQRTQQEDSAVYLCASSLLAREETQYFGPGTRLLVL.